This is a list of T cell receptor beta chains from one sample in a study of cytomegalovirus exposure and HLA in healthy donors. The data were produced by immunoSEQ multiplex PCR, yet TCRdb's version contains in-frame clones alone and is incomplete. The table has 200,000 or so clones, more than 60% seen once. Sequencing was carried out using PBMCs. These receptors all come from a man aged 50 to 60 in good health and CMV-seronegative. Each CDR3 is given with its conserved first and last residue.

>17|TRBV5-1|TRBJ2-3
CASSKGLAEVGTDTQYF
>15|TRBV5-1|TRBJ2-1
CASSRAGGTGNEQFF
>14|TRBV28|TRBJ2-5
CASSPRTGQETQYF
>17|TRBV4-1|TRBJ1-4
CASSPRTALATNEKLFF
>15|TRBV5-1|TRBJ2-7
CASSGTSGSVGEQYF
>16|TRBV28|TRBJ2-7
CASSLLSGTGTYEQYF
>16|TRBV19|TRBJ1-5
CASSARDRNRNQPQHF
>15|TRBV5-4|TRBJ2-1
CASSHGTSGIDEQFF
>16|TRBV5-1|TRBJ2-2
CASSFAGTENTGELFF
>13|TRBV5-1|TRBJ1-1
CASSFGTAYEAFF
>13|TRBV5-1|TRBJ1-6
CASSSGGASPLHF
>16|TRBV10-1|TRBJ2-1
CASSGEGGRTDNEQFF